Presented here are 3 T cell receptor beta chains from one specimen sequenced in a study of blood T cell repertoires in COVID-19. Libraries were prepared by immunoSEQ multiplex PCR; TCRdb keeps only in-frame clonotypes and omits some of them. The sample includes tens of thousands of clones, 91% of them seen just once. Material for sequencing was peripheral blood. The source of these receptors is a man aged 35 to 55 with COVID-19, enrolled during active disease.

The CDR3, as DNA: TGTGCCAGCAGCCAAGCAGGGGACTATGGCTACACCTTC. It translates to CASSQAGDYGYTF. The chain couples TRBV3-1 (or the pseudogene TRBV3-2) to TRBJ1-2; TRBD1 might be the D (6 bases). Trimming took off 1 base at V and 3 bases at J, with 6 bases between the two ends. CDR1 LGHDT and CDR2 YNNKEL come from the germline V gene (reference sequence). The CDR3 runs to 13 residues.

The chain uses TRBV5-1 and TRBJ2-7; no firm D call. Germline V CDR1 and CDR2: SGHRS, YFSETQ. The V end lost 0 bases, the J end lost 0 bases, and 10 bases lay between the germline ends. The CDR3 contains 15 residues. The CDR3, as DNA: TGCGCCAGCAGCTTGGTCGGTGATAGCTCCTACGAGCAGTACTTC. Its protein is CASSLVGDSSYEQYF.

The rearrangement joins TRBV7-2 to TRBJ2-5; 7 bases agree with TRBD2. Germline CDR1 SGHTA, CDR2 FQGNSA. CDR3 length: 14 amino acids. With V trimmed by 8 bases and J by 5 bases, 11 bases remained unmatched. As DNA, the CDR3 is TGTGCCAGCGCCATCCCCGGACTAGGCGAGACCCAGTACTTC. Translating gives CASAIPGLGETQYF.